What follows are 30 T cell receptor beta chains derived from one specimen sequenced in a study of blood T cell repertoires in COVID-19. Assay used: immunoSEQ multiplex PCR; TCRdb lists only in-frame clones, some missing. The repertoire holds under 350,000 clones, with approximately 87% as singletons. Sequences were obtained from peripheral blood. These receptors originate from a man in his 60s who had recovered from COVID-19.

The chain is built from TRBV19 and TRBJ2-1; 14 bases agree with TRBD2. The CDR3 extends over 17 amino acids. Trimming removed 2 bases from V and 6 bases from J; junction bases left unmatched: 6. CDR1 and CDR2 from the germline V gene are LNHDA and SQIVND (reference sequence). The CDR3 bases are TGTGCCAGTAGTATAAAGGGGGGACTAGCGGGAGCCAATGAGCAGTTCTTC. It encodes CASSIKGGLAGANEQFF.

This chain uses TRBV6-5 with TRBJ1-1; maybe TRBD1 (6 bases). Germline-derived CDR1 and CDR2 are MNHEY and SVGAGI. This CDR3 has 12 residues. Trimming pared 6 bases from V and 9 bases from J, leaving 14 bases between. The CDR3 DNA follows: TGTGCCAGCAGAATGTTACAGGGACAAGCTTTCTTT. Translated, it gives CASRMLQGQAFF.

The chain has TRBV15 and TRBJ2-3; a weak D match, TRBD2 (6 bases). V gave up 4 bases and J gave up 4 bases, with 12 bases separating them. In germline, CDR1 is LNHNV, CDR2 YYDKDF (reference sequence). The CDR3 length is 14 residues. DNA for the CDR3: TGTGCCACCAGCATCCCCAGGAGGGCAGATACGCAGTATTTT. Translating gives CATSIPRRADTQYF. The full variable domain, its missing parts supplied by reference TRBV15 and TRBJ2-3, is DAMVIQNPRYQVTQFGKPVTLSCSQTLNHNVMYWYQQKSSQAPKLLFHYYDKDFNNEADTPDNFQSRRPNTSFCFLDIRSPGLGDTAMYLCATSIPRRADTQYFGPGTRLTVL.

J is TRBJ2-5 and V is TRBV19; TRBD2 matches 8 bases. The trim removed 4 bases at V and 5 bases at J, leaving 9 bases unmatched. This CDR3 is built from 15 residues. The germline V gene has CDR1 LNHDA and CDR2 SQIVND (reference sequence). The CDR3 protein is CASSRRGGLGETQYF. DNA for the CDR3: TGTGCCAGTAGTAGACGGGGGGGCCTAGGGGAGACCCAGTACTTC.

The chain carries TRBV18 and TRBJ2-2, with 9 bases identical to TRBD1. CDR1 is KGHSH and CDR2 is LQKENI in the germline V gene. Trimming cost V 5 bases and J 6 bases; bases outside gene matches: 4. The CDR3 contains 14 residues. This CDR3 is CASSAGQGAGELFF. Written as DNA, the CDR3 is TGTGCCAGCTCAGCGGGACAGGGTGCCGGGGAGCTGTTTTTT.

This clone was observed a few times. CDR3 nucleotides: TGCGCCAGCAGTGAGTTGGGCGGGAGGTTCTACGAGCAGTACTTC. Translated, it gives CASSELGGRFYEQYF. This chain connects TRBV10-2 to TRBJ2-7; 8 nucleotides match TRBD2. CDR1 is WSHSY and CDR2 is SAAADI in the germline V gene. The CDR3 has 15 residues. Trimming took 1 base from V and 3 from J; bases not matched to a gene: 5.

This clone was detected a few times. The chain combines TRBV2 with TRBJ2-3, with TRBD1 matching over 10 bases. The V and J ends lost 6 bases and 5 bases, in that order; junction bases with no gene match: 5. The CDR3 has 14 residues. The V gene's germline CDR1 is SNHLY and CDR2 FYNNEI. The CDR3 here is CASSRDRGKDTQYF. The CDR3 coding sequence is TGTGCCAGCAGCCGGGACAGGGGAAAAGATACGCAGTATTTT.

The chain recombines TRBV30 with TRBJ1-5; D may be TRBD1 (5 bases). The CDR3 extends over 13 amino acids. V dropped 1 base and J dropped 6 bases, with 10 bases sitting between them. The germline CDR1 and CDR2 sequences are GTSNPN and SVGIG (reference sequence). This CDR3 is CAWSETGSQPQHF. In nucleotides, the CDR3 is TGTGCCTGGAGTGAAACAGGCAGTCAGCCCCAGCATTTT.

The chain combines TRBV19 with TRBJ1-5, with D tentatively TRBD1 (5 bases). Between the trimmed V and J ends, which lost 3 bases and 7 bases, there was a span of 10 bases. In germline, CDR1 is LNHDA, CDR2 SQIVND (reference sequence). This CDR3 spans 13 amino acids. CDR3 in DNA: TGTGCCAGTAGTATGGGCCCAGGGCAGCCCCAGCATTTT. This translates into CASSMGPGQPQHF.

The CDR3 region is CASGDREETQYF. In DNA form, the CDR3 reads TGTGCCAGCGGGGACAGGGAAGAGACCCAGTACTTC. V and J are TRBV6-5 and TRBJ2-5, with 9 bases that match TRBD1. Trimming at V came to 8 bases and at J to 3 bases, leaving 1 base not matched to a gene. Germline lookup yields CDR1 MNHEY and CDR2 SVGAGI. There are 12 residues in the CDR3.

A note on this clone: One end of the junction fails to match germline, which may point to a read error. CDR3 bases: TGTGCTAGCAGCTCGGGTATCTCCTACAATGAGCAGTTCTTC. Translating it yields CASSSGISYNEQFF. This chain uses TRBV7-7 with TRBJ2-1; the D is unclear. This CDR3 comprises 14 residues. CDR1 and CDR2 (germline): SSHAT, FNYEAQ (reference sequence).

This chain joins TRBV2 and TRBJ2-7, with 7 bases aligning to TRBD1. Germline CDR1 is SNHLY and CDR2 is FYNNEI. This CDR3 is built from 13 residues. J gave up 7 bases and V 4 bases, and 7 bases lay outside the gene matches. CDR3 DNA: TGTGCCAGCAGTGCGAGACAGGGCCTGGAGCAGTACTTC. Encoded protein: CASSARQGLEQYF.

A single count supports this clone. J is TRBJ2-7 and V is TRBV9; 9 bases match TRBD1. Germline-derived CDR1 and CDR2 are SGDLS and YYNGEE. V shed 4 bases, J shed 6 bases, and the junction held 14 bases outside the gene matches. This CDR3 is 16 amino acids long. The DNA for the CDR3 is TGTGCCAGCAGCCTCCGGCCGGGACAGGGCATCGGCGAGCAGTACTTC. Amino acid sequence: CASSLRPGQGIGEQYF.

The rearrangement links TRBV4-1 to TRBJ2-1, with 8 bases matching TRBD2. The V gene's germline CDR1 is MGHRA and CDR2 YSYEKL. V gave up 7 bases and J gave up 5 bases; unmatched junction bases: 7. The CDR3 has 14 residues. Written as DNA, the CDR3 is TGCGCCAGCACCTTCCGGGAGGGAGACAATGAGCAGTTCTTC. Its protein product is CASTFREGDNEQFF.

The chain recombines TRBV7-9 with TRBJ2-1, with 10 bases fitting TRBD2. The CDR3 runs to 17 residues. The germline V gene encodes CDR1 SEHNR and CDR2 FQNEAQ (reference sequence). J lost 3 bases, V lost 5 bases, and 10 bases had no gene match. The CDR3 DNA follows: TGTGCCAGCAGCGACGACTTAGCGGGGGGCGTCTACAATGAGCAGTTCTTC. Its translation is CASSDDLAGGVYNEQFF. Looking up the rest from reference TRBV7-9 and TRBJ2-1 gives the full variable domain: DTGVSQNPRHKITKRGQNVTFRCDPISEHNRLYWYRQTLGQGPEFLTYFQNEAQLEKSRLLSDRFSAERPKGSFSTLEIQRTEQGDSAMYLCASSDDLAGGVYNEQFFGPGTRLTVL.

J is TRBJ2-7 and V is TRBV6-9, with TRBD2 matching over 7 bases. Trimming removed 2 bases from V and 4 bases from J; junction bases left unmatched: 8. Germline values: CDR1 MNHGY, CDR2 SVAAGI. CDR3 length: 15 amino acids. The CDR3 region has the DNA TGTGCCAGCAGTTATAAGGCGGGAGAAGGGTACGAGCAGTACTTC. Its protein product is CASSYKAGEGYEQYF.

The CDR3 spells CASSNREILAKNIQYF. CDR3 sequence (DNA): TGTGCCAGTAGTAACAGGGAAATCCTAGCCAAAAACATTCAGTACTTC. The chain links TRBV19 to TRBJ2-4; D perhaps matches TRBD1 (6 bases). Trimming left V 4 bases short and J 0 bases short, with 13 bases between. The CDR3 consists of 16 residues. Looked up from germline, CDR1 is LNHDA and CDR2 is SQIVND (reference sequence).

The gene calls are TRBV18 and TRBJ1-4; D remains ambiguous. The germline V and J ends were trimmed by 4 bases and 4 bases, with 7 bases remaining between them. The CDR3 sequence is 13 residues long. Germline assignment: CDR1 KGHSH and CDR2 LQKENI. CDR3 DNA sequence: TGTGCCAGCTCACAACTGTTTAATGAAAAACTGTTTTTT. It yields the protein CASSQLFNEKLFF.

The chain joins TRBV6-6 to TRBJ2-4, with TRBD2 identical over 7 bases. The V segment lost 6 bases and the J segment 8 bases; nucleotides outside the gene matches: 7. The CDR3 consists of 13 residues. CDR1 is MNHNY, CDR2 SVGAGI, per germline (reference sequence). The CDR3 protein is CASSKYGRDIQYF. CDR3 nucleotide sequence: TGTGCCAGCAGCAAGTATGGGAGGGACATTCAGTACTTC.

For this clone: This CDR3 is also generated by other DNA sequences in the sample. CDR3 coding DNA: TGTGCCAGCAGCCAAGTAGCTGGAAACACCATATATTTT. It codes for CASSQVAGNTIYF. The chain uses TRBV3-1 (or the pseudogene TRBV3-2) and TRBJ1-3; unclear D gene. V lost 1 base and J 2 bases, leaving 3 bases between the germline ends. The CDR3 totals 13 residues. Germline CDR1 LGHDT, CDR2 YNNKEL (reference sequence).

The chain is built from TRBV7-8 and TRBJ1-5; 7 bases agree with TRBD1. Germline V CDR1 and CDR2: SGHVS, FQNEAQ. The CDR3 length is 18 residues. J gave up 1 base and V 5 bases, and 14 bases lay outside the gene matches. CDR3 in amino acids: CASSPIRDSPGSNQPQHF. The DNA for the CDR3 is TGTGCCAGCAGCCCCATCCGGGACAGTCCAGGGAGCAATCAGCCCCAGCATTTT.

The chain combines TRBV5-1 with TRBJ2-7; possible D gene TRBD1, 5 bases. The CDR3 sequence is 14 residues long. Germline assignment: CDR1 SGHRS and CDR2 YFSETQ. V was pared by 3 bases and J by 1 base, with 11 bases between. CDR3 sequence: CASSSDIPSYEQYF. The CDR3, as DNA: TGCGCCAGCAGCTCGGACATACCATCCTACGAGCAGTACTTC.

The chain has TRBV6-5 and TRBJ1-1, with D tentatively TRBD1 (5 bases). Per the germline V gene, CDR1 is MNHEY and CDR2 is SVGAGI. The CDR3 spans 15 residues. Trimming removed 2 bases at V and 1 base at J, with 11 bases between. Here the CDR3 reads CASSYVGQGNTEAFF. CDR3 coding DNA: TGTGCCAGCAGTTACGTGGGGCAGGGGAACACTGAAGCTTTCTTT.

The V gene is TRBV4-2, the J gene TRBJ1-1; tentative D call: TRBD1 (5 bases). Trimming cost V 0 bases and J 5 bases, with 16 bases left between them. Germline CDR1 reads LGHNA; CDR2 reads YNFKEQ. The CDR3 spans 16 residues. The CDR3 coding sequence is TGTGCCAGCAGCCAAGATCTTCCAGGGTGGGCGACTGAAGCTTTCTTT. The encoded protein is CASSQDLPGWATEAFF.

The rearrangement joins TRBV5-8 to TRBJ2-6; 9 bases align to TRBD1. Looked up from germline, CDR1 is SGHTS and CDR2 is YDEGEE. Trimming took 4 bases from V and 6 from J; bases not matched to a gene: 17. This CDR3 spans 19 amino acids. The CDR3 DNA is TGTGCCAGCAGCCCCGCTGGGACAGGGACCATGCTAGCGGCCAACGTCCTGACTTTC. Protein: CASSPAGTGTMLAANVLTF.

This clone came up a few times. This chain connects TRBV4-1 to TRBJ1-2; D is unclear. This CDR3 contains 16 residues. CDR1 is MGHRA and CDR2 is YSYEKL in the germline V gene. V gave up 0 bases and J gave up 8 bases, with 19 bases separating them. CDR3 DNA: TGCGCCAGCAGCCAAGACCCCACGGCGGGTTCTAGGGGCTACACCTTC. Its protein product is CASSQDPTAGSRGYTF.

About this clone: The sample contains more than one DNA sequence encoding this CDR3. The chain combines TRBV27 with TRBJ2-7; weak D call: TRBD2 (5 bases). Trimming removed 2 bases at V and 0 bases at J, with 5 bases between. This CDR3 contains 13 residues. Germline lookup yields CDR1 MNHEY and CDR2 SMNVEV (reference sequence). DNA for the CDR3: TGTGCCAGCAGTTTAAGCGGCTCCTACGAGCAGTACTTC. Translating gives CASSLSGSYEQYF.

V gene TRBV2 combines with J gene TRBJ2-5; tentative D call: TRBD2 (6 bases). The CDR3 extends over 16 amino acids. Deletions cut 9 bases from V and 2 bases from J, with 22 bases between. Per germline, CDR1 SNHLY and CDR2 FYNNEI. In nucleotides, the CDR3 is TGTGCCAGTCGACGTGGGGTTAGCGGACCACAAGAGACCCAGTACTTC. Amino acids: CASRRGVSGPQETQYF.

The V gene is TRBV2, the J gene TRBJ1-5; TRBD1 matches 7 bases. The CDR3 sequence is 17 residues long. The V and J ends lost 5 bases and 2 bases, in that order; junction bases with no gene match: 12. Per germline, CDR1 SNHLY and CDR2 FYNNEI. CDR3 loop: CASSRPETGFGNQPQHF. The CDR3 nucleotides are TGTGCCAGCAGTCGTCCTGAGACAGGGTTTGGCAATCAGCCCCAGCATTTT.

The CDR3 loop reads CASSSGTSTLEAQYF. CDR3 coding DNA: TGTGCCAGCAGCTCCGGGACTAGCACCCTCGAGGCCCAGTACTTC. The chain links TRBV5-4 to TRBJ2-5, with 9 bases aligning to TRBD2. The CDR3 covers 15 residues. V was pared by 3 bases and J by 9 bases, with 12 bases of the junction left unmatched. Per germline, CDR1 SGHNT and CDR2 YYREEE (reference sequence).